This entry describes one TCR beta chain. What this receptor recognizes is not known. The input lacks base qualities; no much larger clone sits a single base away. Collaborating institutions collected whole blood in K2EDTA tubes following their own protocols. For TCRbeta analysis, collaborator samples were shipped as frozen whole blood, as isolated PBMCs, or as DNA extracted from either sample type. From its cysteine to its phenylalanine, the CDR3 spans 15 amino acids. The DNA shown is the 45-base CDR3, in frame from base 1. From the germline V gene (reference sequence), CDR1 is SGHNT and CDR2 is YYREEE. V lost 3 bases and J lost 5 bases, and the count of bases not matched to a germline gene is 10. These data originate in a study of blood T cell repertoires in COVID-19 (TCRdb year 2020). For the wider study: Samples from collaborators originated in the United States, Italy and Spain and spanned both the acute and convalescent phases of COVID-19. Where available, HLA class I and class II types were obtained from metadata supplied by the sample provider rather than from assay-based typing. The dataset comprised deeply sampled blood TCRbeta repertoires from subjects exposed to, actively infected with, or recovered from COVID-19. The prospective study material was composed of cDNA or gDNA derived from T cells, B-cell-depleted T cells, or PBMCs. Samples were obtained from the ongoing ImmuneRACE study (first 160 participants) and from 1,254 subjects provided by 6 global collaborators. A de-identified subject ID, COVID-19 status, age in years and sex were almost always included in the sample metadata. A freely available public database, intended as a resource for researchers studying the immune response to SARS-CoV-2, is where the repertoires were released. What the research found in general, with its limitations: The quantity of clinical and demographic metadata differed by source and by participant and was supplied without curation.

TCRbeta CDR3 regions were amplified from genomic DNA using the immunoSEQ Assay, a bias-controlled multiplex PCR. In the original analysis: The number of nucleated cells in each sample was estimated by amplification of reference gene primers within the assay. Sequence reads were collapsed and filtered to measure the absolute abundance of every unique TCRbeta CDR3 rearrangement. Productive Simpson clonality was computed per sample as the square root of Simpson's diversity index over productive rearrangements. TCRdb took this table from immuneACCESS and kept in-frame rearrangements with V and J called. Such tables lack part of the clones; where checked against another copy, unresolved V genes explain under half of the gap, and the rest is unexplained. The V and J calls and clone size are taken from that table; D and trimming were inferred from the DNA. Recorded for this sample are tens of thousands of clones; roughly 91% of them occurred a single time. Less than 3% of the sample is in the top ten clones.

The sample taken for sequencing was peripheral blood. The receptor chain draws on TRBV5-4 and TRBJ1-2, with TRBD1 matching 7 junction bases. This clonotype was obtained from a man between 65 and 80 years old with acute or convalescent COVID-19. The CDR3 corresponds to CASSSLVGQAYGYTF. The DNA is TGTGCCAGCAGCTCCTTAGTTGGACAGGCTTATGGCTACACCTTC.